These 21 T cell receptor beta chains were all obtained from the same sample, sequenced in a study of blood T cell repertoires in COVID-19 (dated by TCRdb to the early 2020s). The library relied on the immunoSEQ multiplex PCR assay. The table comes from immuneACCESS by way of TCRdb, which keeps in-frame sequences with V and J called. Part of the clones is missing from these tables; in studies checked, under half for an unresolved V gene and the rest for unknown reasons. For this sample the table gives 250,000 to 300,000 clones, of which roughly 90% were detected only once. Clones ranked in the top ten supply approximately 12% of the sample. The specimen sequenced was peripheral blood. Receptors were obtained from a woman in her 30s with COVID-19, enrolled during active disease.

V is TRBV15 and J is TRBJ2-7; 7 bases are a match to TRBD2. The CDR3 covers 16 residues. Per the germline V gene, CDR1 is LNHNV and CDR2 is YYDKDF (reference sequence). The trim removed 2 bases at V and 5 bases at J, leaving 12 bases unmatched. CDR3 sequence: CATSRPAGNPADEQYF. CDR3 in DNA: TGTGCCACCAGCAGACCAGCGGGAAATCCGGCAGACGAGCAGTACTTC.

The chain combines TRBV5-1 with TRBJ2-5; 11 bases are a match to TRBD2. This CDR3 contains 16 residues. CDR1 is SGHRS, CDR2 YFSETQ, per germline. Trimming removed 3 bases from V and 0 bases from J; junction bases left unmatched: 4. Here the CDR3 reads CASSSRLAGYQETQYF. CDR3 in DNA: TGCGCCAGCAGCTCCCGACTAGCGGGGTACCAAGAGACCCAGTACTTC.

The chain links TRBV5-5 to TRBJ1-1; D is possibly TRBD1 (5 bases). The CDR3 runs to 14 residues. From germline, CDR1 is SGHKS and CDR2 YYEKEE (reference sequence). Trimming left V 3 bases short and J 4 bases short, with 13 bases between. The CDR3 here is CASSSRQSLTEAFF. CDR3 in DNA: TGTGCCAGCAGCTCGCGACAGTCTCTCACTGAAGCTTTCTTT.

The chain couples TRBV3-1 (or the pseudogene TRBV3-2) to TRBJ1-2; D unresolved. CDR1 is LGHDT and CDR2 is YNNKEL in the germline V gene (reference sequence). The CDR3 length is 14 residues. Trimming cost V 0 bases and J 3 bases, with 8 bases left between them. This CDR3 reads CASSQDVQYYGYTF. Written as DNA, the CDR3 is TGTGCCAGCAGCCAAGACGTACAGTACTATGGCTACACCTTC.

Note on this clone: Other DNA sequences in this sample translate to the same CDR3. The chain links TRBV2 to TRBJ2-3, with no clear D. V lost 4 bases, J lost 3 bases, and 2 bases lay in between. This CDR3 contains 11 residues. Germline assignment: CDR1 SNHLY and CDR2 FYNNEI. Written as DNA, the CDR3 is TGTGCCAGCAGTGTAACAGATACGCAGTATTTT. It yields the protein CASSVTDTQYF.

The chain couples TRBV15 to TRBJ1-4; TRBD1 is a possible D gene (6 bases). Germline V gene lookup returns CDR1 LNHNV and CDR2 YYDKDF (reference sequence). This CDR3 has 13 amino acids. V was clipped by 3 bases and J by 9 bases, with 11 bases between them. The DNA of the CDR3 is TGTGCCACCAGCAGGGATGACAGGCAAAAACTGTTTTTT. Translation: CATSRDDRQKLFF.

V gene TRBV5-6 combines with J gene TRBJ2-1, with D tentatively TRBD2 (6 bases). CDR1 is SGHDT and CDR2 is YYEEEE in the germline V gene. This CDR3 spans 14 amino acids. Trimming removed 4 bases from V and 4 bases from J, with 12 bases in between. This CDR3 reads CASSRGLAYNEQFF. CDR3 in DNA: TGTGCCAGCAGCCGGGGACTGGCATACAATGAGCAGTTCTTC.

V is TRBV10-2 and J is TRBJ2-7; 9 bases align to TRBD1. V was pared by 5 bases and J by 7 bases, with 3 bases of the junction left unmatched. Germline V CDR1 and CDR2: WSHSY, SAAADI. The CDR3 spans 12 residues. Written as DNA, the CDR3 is TGCGCCAGCAGTTACAGGGGGCGGGAGCAGTACTTC. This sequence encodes CASSYRGREQYF.

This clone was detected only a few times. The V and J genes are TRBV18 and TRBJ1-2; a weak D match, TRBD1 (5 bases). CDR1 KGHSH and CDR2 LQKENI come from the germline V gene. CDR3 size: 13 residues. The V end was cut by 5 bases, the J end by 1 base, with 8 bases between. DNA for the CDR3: TGTGCCAGCTCAGACAGAGTTAACTATGGCTACACCTTC. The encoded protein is CASSDRVNYGYTF.

The DNA for the CDR3 is TGTGCCAGCAGCCGTACCCAGGGTGCCTACGAGCAGTACTTC. This gives the protein CASSRTQGAYEQYF. V is TRBV7-9 and J is TRBJ2-7; D might be TRBD1 (5 bases). V was pared by 5 bases and J by 2 bases, with 13 bases between. Germline V gene lookup returns CDR1 SEHNR and CDR2 FQNEAQ (reference sequence). The CDR3 extends over 14 amino acids.

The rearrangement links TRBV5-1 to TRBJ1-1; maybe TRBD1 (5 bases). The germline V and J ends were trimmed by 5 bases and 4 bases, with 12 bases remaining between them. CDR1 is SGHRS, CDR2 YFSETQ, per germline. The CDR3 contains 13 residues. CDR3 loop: CASSYGGGTEAFF. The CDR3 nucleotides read TGCGCCAGCAGTTACGGGGGAGGCACTGAAGCTTTCTTT.

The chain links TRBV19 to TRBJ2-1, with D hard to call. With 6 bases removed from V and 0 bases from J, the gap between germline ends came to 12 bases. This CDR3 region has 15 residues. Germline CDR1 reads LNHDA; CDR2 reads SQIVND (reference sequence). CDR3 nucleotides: TGTGCCAGTAGAGCCTACCTGAGCTCCTACAATGAGCAGTTCTTC. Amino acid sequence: CASRAYLSSYNEQFF.

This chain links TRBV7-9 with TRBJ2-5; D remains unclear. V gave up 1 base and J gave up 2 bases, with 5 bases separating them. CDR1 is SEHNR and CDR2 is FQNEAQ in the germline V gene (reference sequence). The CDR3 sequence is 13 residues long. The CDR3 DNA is TGTGCCAGCAGCTTAGGACTGCAAGAGACCCAGTACTTC. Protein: CASSLGLQETQYF. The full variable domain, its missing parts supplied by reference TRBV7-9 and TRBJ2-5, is DTGVSQNPRHKITKRGQNVTFRCDPISEHNRLYWYRQTLGQGPEFLTYFQNEAQLEKSRLLSDRFSAERPKGSFSTLEIQRTEQGDSAMYLCASSLGLQETQYFGPGTRLLVL.

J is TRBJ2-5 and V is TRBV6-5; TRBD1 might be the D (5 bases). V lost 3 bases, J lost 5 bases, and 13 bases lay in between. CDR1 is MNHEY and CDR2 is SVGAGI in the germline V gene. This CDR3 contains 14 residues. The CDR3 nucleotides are TGTGCCAGCAGTTATAGGCTAGGGGTCGAGACCCAGTACTTC. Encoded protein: CASSYRLGVETQYF.

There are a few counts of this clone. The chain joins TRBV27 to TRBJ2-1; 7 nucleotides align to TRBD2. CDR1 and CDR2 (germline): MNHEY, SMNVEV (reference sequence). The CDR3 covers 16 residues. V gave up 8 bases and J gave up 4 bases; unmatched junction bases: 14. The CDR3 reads CASLKRGRGEYNEQFF. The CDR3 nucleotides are TGTGCCAGCCTCAAACGTGGACGGGGGGAATACAATGAGCAGTTCTTC.

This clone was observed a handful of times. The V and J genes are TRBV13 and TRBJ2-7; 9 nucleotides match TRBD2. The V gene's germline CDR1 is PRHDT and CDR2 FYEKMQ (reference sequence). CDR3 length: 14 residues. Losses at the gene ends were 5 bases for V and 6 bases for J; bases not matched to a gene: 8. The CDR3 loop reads CASSRGRARGEQYF. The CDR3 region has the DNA TGTGCCAGCAGCCGCGGGAGGGCCCGAGGCGAGCAGTACTTC.

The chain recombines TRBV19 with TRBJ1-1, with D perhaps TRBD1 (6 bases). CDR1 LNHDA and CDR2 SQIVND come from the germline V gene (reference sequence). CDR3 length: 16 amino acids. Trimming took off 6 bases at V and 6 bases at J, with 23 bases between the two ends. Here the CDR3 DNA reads TGTGCCAGTAGGCCTCGGGCCTCCACCCCAGGGGCTGAAGCTTTCTTT. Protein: CASRPRASTPGAEAFF.

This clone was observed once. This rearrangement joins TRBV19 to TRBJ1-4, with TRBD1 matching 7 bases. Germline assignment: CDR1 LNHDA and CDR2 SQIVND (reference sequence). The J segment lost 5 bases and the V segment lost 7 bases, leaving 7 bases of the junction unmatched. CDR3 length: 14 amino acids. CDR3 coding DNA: TGTGCCAGTAACATGGGACAGCTCAATGAAAAACTGTTTTTT. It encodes CASNMGQLNEKLFF.

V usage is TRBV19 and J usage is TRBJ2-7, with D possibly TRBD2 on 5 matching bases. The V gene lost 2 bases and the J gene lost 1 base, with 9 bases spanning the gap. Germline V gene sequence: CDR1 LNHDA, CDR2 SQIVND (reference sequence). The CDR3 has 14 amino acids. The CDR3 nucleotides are TGTGCCAGTAGTATAACCCGGGGATCCTACGAGCAGTACTTC. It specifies CASSITRGSYEQYF. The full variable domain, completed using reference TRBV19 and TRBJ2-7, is DGGITQSPKYLFRKEGQNVTLSCEQNLNHDAMYWYRQDPGQGLRLIYYSQIVNDFQKGDIAEGYSVSREKKESFPLTVTSAQKNPTAFYLCASSITRGSYEQYFGPGTRLTVT.

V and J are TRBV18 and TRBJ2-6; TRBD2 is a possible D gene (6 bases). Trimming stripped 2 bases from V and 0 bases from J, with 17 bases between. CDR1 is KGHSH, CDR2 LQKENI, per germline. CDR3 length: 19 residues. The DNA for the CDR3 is TGTGCCAGCTCACCAGGGTCGGGGAGGAGTAGCTCTGGGGCCAACGTCCTGACTTTC. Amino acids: CASSPGSGRSSSGANVLTF.

The chain's CDR3 is CASSLGTGGETQYF. In DNA form, the CDR3 reads TGTGCCAGCAGCTTAGGGACAGGGGGAGAGACCCAGTACTTC. The rearrangement joins TRBV5-6 to TRBJ2-5; 11 positions agree with TRBD1. The germline CDR1 and CDR2 sequences are SGHDT and YYEEEE. The CDR3 is made up of 14 amino acids. V was clipped by 2 bases and J by 4 bases; unmatched bases: 1.